Ten or more counts support the clone carrying this TCR beta chain. Trimming removed 5 bases from V and 3 bases from J, with 10 bases in between. This CDR3 has 13 amino acids. Germline CDR1 and CDR2: MNHEY and SVGEGT. This record belongs to a study of T cells of healthy individuals. Via MiXCR, TCRdb re-called the 5' RACE reads, giving one row per CDR3 protein. Of roughly 76,000 distinct CDR3 sequences in the sample, roughly 5.1% were seen once. The J gene is TRBJ1-1, the V gene TRBV6-2 or TRBV6-3, with D uncertain. This clonotype was sampled from a female donor in good health. The CDR3 DNA reads as TGTGCCAGCAGTCCATATATCTACACTGAAGCTTTCTTT. Protein: CASSPYIYTEAFF.